This record concerns one T cell receptor beta chain sequence. Its matching antigen is unknown. It was with 60 Vbeta and 13 Jbeta primers that the PCR ran. Clones were read by immunoSEQ multiplex PCR, and TCRdb kept only the in-frame ones, dropping some. The sample includes 150,000 to 200,000 clones, roughly 80% of them seen just once. This sample was taken from a study of cytomegalovirus exposure and HLA in healthy donors. General study findings and limits: Later analysis associated a missense DCLRE1C variant with TCR beta V- and J-gene trimming. About 87% or about 30% of the time was how often most TCR beta V segments were productive, according to an earlier analysis.

The CDR3 contains 16 residues. Per the germline V gene, CDR1 is SEHNR and CDR2 is FQNEAQ (reference sequence). The genes are TRBV7-9 and TRBJ2-5; 12 nucleotides match TRBD2. The end of the DNA fits TRBJ2-7 better, so the J call may be wrong. Sequenced material: PBMCs. This receptor was taken from a woman aged 18-30 years in good health and CMV-seronegative. For the CDR3, the DNA is TGTGCCAGCAGCTTAGGGACTAGCGGGGTGTCCTACGAGCAGTACTTC. Its translation: CASSLGTSGVSYEQYF.